This T cell receptor beta chain emerged from a study of cytomegalovirus exposure and HLA in healthy donors. Turning to the study itself: There were under 130 million unique TCR beta sequences, drawn from approximately 180 million T cells, in an earlier analysis. Study results and limitations: Association with HLA alleles at 0.05 false discovery rate was found for roughly 17,000 TCR beta sequences in a later analysis. About 87% or about 30% of the time was how often most TCR beta V segments were productive, according to an earlier analysis.

The PCR ran on 60 Vbeta and 13 Jbeta primers. This table comes from immunoSEQ multiplex PCR, and its TCRdb copy is limited to in-frame clones, with some not included. This sample has about 120,000 clones, with 75% to 85% found just once. A remark on this clone: Antigen unknown.

The sequencing sample was made of PBMCs. The clonotype was recovered from a female donor in good health and CMV-seropositive.

CDR3 in DNA: TGCGCCAGCAGCCCCAGCGGGGGGATGAACACTGAAGCTTTCTTT. Translating it yields CASSPSGGMNTEAFF. The chain has TRBV5-1 and TRBJ1-1; possible D gene TRBD1, 5 bases. This CDR3 contains 15 residues. V dropped 4 bases and J dropped 0 bases, with 13 bases sitting between them. Germline CDR1 and CDR2: SGHRS and YFSETQ.